The entry below gives a single T cell receptor (beta chain) sequence along with its context. What this receptor recognizes is not known. There are no base qualities to consult, and no much larger clone falls within one base. The entry originates in a study of cytomegalovirus exposure and HLA in healthy donors (dated by TCRdb to the late 2010s). General notes on the study: A later analysis indicated that the 120 or so validation repertoires were generated on the platform also employed for the 600 to 750 repertoires of the first cohort. Besides the first cohort of roughly 700 subjects, a separate validation cohort made up of 120 different subjects was used. To predict cytomegalovirus infection status, the study combined high-throughput TCR immunosequencing, statistical association of individual TCRs with disease status, and machine learning. The study was designed to test whether signatures of past pathogen exposure could be identified by cataloging public T cell receptors. Results and caveats for the whole study, not just this receptor: A later analysis found that TCRs clustered in the first cohort also tended to co-occur in the roughly 120 validation repertoires, with 94% of cluster scores above 0. In the study, about 150 TCR beta chains were listed as associated with cytomegalovirus. The classifier was reported to diagnose cytomegalovirus status with high specificity and sensitivity in both the original cohort and the validation cohort. In vitro tests confirmed that a few of the cytomegalovirus-associated TCR beta chains recognize cytomegalovirus antigens. The validation cohort had no HLA typing available for a later analysis, so co-occurrence within that cohort was assessed over all 120 repertoires. Most TCR sequences were seen in very few donors, while some public TCRs were found in many individuals. The authors suggested that the approach could potentially be generalized to other disease states and immunological phenotypes.

The library relied on the immunoSEQ multiplex PCR assay. As for how the authors treated the data: A statistical classification framework was developed to diagnose cytomegalovirus status using the catalog of TCR beta chain sequences. Not all clones reach the TCRdb copy of this immuneACCESS table, which keeps in-frame sequences only. Checked studies attribute under half of the gap to unresolved V genes and leave the rest unexplained. V and J calls and clone size are copied from that table; D and trimming were computed from the DNA. In this sample the table shows about 49,000 clones, approximately 93% of which occur a single time. Together, the top ten hold roughly 8% of the sample. Separate from the approximately 670-subject first cohort, the validation cohort of 120 subjects was the group to which the donors belonged. The TCR comes from a woman younger than 35 in good health and CMV-seropositive. The sequencing sample was made of PBMCs.

The sequence in DNA is TGTGCCAGCAGCGCCGGGACTAGCGGGAGTGATGAGCAGTTCTTC. It translates to CASSAGTSGSDEQFF. Recombination joined TRBV5-4 with TRBJ2-1; 14 bases in between match TRBD2. V lost 4 bases and J lost 8 bases, and the count of bases not matched to a germline gene is 5. Its CDR3 holds 15 amino acids, cysteine through phenylalanine. The read is trimmed to its CDR3 DNA, 45 bases read in frame from base 1. CDR1 and CDR2 are read off the germline V gene (reference sequence) as SGHNT and YYREEE. Joined to the reference TRBV5-4 and TRBJ2-1 proteins, this CDR3 gives the full variable domain: ETGVTQSPTHLIKTRGQQVTLRCSSQSGHNTVSWYQQALGQGPQFIFQYYREEENGRGNFPPRFSGLQFPNYSSELNVNALELDDSALYLCASSAGTSGSDEQFFGPGTRLTVL.